This T cell receptor (beta chain) is from a study of blood T cell repertoires in COVID-19. As for the study in general: Collection of acute and convalescent COVID-19 samples took place in the United States, Italy and Spain. Sample material is recorded as cDNA or gDNA derived from T cells, B-cell-depleted T cells, or PBMCs.

The CDR3 length is 13 residues. Germline trimming cut 6 bases from V and 10 bases from J; bases unmatched to any gene: 10. The germline CDR1 and CDR2 sequences are SQVTM and ANQGSEA. As handled by the study authors: Cell counts per sample came from amplifying reference gene primers. Sequenced by immunoSEQ multiplex PCR; TCRdb stores in-frame clones only, minus some. V and J calls and clone size are copied from that table; D and trimming were computed from the DNA. The repertoire holds some 120,000 clones, with around 76% as singletons. The chain is built from TRBV29-1 and TRBJ2-1; 9 nucleotides line up with TRBD2. The TCR originated in a man aged 60 to 69 with acute or convalescent COVID-19. What was sequenced was peripheral blood. The CDR3 nucleotides read TGCAGCGTCGCTAGCGGGACTGTCGACGAGCAGTTCTTC. Encoded protein: CSVASGTVDEQFF.